This T cell receptor beta chain was sequenced for a study of somatic mutations in cytotoxic T cells in rheumatoid arthritis. Generated by immunoSEQ multiplex PCR, the TCRdb table keeps only in-frame clones and is missing some. This table has fewer than 11,000 clones, just under 85% appearing once. This TCR was recovered from an adult with rheumatoid arthritis. Sequenced material: CD8+ T cells sorted from blood.

In DNA form, the CDR3 reads TGTGCCAGCAGCGGGGAAAATTTTGTGGCGGGCGGCGAGCAGTACTTC. It encodes CASSGENFVAGGEQYF. V gene TRBV5-6 combines with J gene TRBJ2-7; maybe TRBD2 (5 bases). Trimming took 4 bases from V and 6 from J, leaving 23 bases between them. CDR1 is SGHDT and CDR2 is YYEEEE in the germline V gene. The CDR3 totals 16 residues.